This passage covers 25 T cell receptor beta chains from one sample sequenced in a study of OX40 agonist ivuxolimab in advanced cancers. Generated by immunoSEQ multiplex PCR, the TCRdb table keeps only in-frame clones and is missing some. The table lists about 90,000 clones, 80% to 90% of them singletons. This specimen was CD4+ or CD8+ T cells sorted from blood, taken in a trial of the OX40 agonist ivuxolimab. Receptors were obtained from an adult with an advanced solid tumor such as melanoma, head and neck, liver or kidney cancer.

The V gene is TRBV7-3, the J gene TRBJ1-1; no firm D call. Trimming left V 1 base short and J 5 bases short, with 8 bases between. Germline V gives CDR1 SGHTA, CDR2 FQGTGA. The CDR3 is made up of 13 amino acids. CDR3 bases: TGTGCCAGCAGCTTAAATAGTCATACTGAAGCTTTCTTT. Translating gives CASSLNSHTEAFF. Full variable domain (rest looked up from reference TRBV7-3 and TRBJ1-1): GAGVSQTPSNKVTEKGKYVELRCDPISGHTALYWYRQSLGQGPEFLIYFQGTGAADDSGLPNDRFFAVRPEGSVSTLKIQRTERGDSAVYLCASSLNSHTEAFFGQGTRLTVV.

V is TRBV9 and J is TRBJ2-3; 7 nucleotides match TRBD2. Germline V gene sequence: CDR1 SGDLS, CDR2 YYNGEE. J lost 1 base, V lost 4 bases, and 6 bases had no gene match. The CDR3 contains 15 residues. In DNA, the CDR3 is TGTGCCAGCAGCATCTCTAGCGGACGCACAGATACGCAGTATTTT. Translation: CASSISSGRTDTQYF.

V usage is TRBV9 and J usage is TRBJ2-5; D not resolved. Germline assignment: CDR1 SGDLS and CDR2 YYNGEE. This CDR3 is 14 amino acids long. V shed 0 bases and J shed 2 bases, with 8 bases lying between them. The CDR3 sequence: CASSVGWGQETQYF. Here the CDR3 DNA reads TGTGCCAGCAGCGTAGGGTGGGGTCAAGAGACCCAGTACTTC.

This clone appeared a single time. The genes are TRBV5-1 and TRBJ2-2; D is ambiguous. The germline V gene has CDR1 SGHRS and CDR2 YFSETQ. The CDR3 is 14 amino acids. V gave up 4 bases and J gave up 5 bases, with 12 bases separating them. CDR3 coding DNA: TGCGCCAGCAGCCTCGAGAGAATGACCGGGGAGCTGTTTTTT. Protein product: CASSLERMTGELFF.

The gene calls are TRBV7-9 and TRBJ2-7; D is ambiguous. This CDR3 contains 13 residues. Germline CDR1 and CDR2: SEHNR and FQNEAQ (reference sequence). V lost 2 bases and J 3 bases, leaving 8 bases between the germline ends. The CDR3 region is CASSLPGSYEQYF. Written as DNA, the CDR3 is TGTGCCAGCAGCTTACCCGGTAGCTACGAGCAGTACTTC.

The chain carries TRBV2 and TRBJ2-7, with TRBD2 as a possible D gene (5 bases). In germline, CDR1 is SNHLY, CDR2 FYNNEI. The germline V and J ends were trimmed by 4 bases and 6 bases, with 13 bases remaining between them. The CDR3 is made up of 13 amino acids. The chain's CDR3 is CASSALTSFEQYF. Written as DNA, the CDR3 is TGTGCCAGCAGTGCCCTAACTAGTTTCGAGCAGTACTTC.

The CDR3 DNA reads TGCACCAGCAGCCGGGCCCTGTGGGACAGGGATTGTAGGAACACTGAAGCTTTCTTT. Amino acids: CTSSRALWDRDCRNTEAFF. The V gene is TRBV1, the J gene TRBJ1-1; the D call TRBD1 from the table was never checked on the DNA. TRBV1 is noted as a pseudogene. There are 19 residues in the CDR3.

The CDR3 loop reads CASSAETDQETQYF. In DNA form, the CDR3 reads TGTGCCAGCAGCGCCGAGACAGATCAAGAGACCCAGTACTTC. The chain joins TRBV7-9 to TRBJ2-5; D is possibly TRBD1 (5 bases). V was clipped by 5 bases and J by 2 bases, with 12 bases between them. Germline values: CDR1 SEHNR, CDR2 FQNEAQ (reference sequence). The CDR3 runs 14 residues.

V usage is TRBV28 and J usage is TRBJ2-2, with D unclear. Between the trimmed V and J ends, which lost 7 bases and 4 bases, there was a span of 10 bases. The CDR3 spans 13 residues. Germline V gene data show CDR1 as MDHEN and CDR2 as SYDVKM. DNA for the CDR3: TGTGCCAGCAACGTACCTACCACCGGGGAGCTGTTTTTT. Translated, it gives CASNVPTTGELFF.

The CDR3, as DNA: TGTGCCAGCAGCCCAACAGGGGGCACAGATACGCAGTATTTT. This codes for CASSPTGGTDTQYF. The genes are TRBV11-2 and TRBJ2-3; 7 positions agree with TRBD1. Trimming took 5 bases from V and 1 from J; bases not matched to a gene: 3. Germline V gene lookup returns CDR1 SGHAT and CDR2 FQNNGV. The CDR3 sequence is 14 residues long.

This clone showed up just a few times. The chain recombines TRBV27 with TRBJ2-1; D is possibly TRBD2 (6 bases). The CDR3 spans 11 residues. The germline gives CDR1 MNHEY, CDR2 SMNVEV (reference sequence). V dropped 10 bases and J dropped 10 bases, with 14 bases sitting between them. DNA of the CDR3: TGTGCCACATCACTCGGAGGGGAGCAGTTCTTC. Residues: CATSLGGEQFF.

CDR3 in DNA: TGTGCCAGCAGCTTGGGGGGACTAGCGGGAGAGACCCAGTACTTC. Translation gives CASSLGGLAGETQYF. The chain couples TRBV5-4 to TRBJ2-5, with 12 bases that match TRBD2. Trimming cost V 0 bases and J 4 bases; bases outside gene matches: 1. CDR1 is SGHNT and CDR2 is YYREEE in the germline V gene (reference sequence). This CDR3 spans 15 amino acids.

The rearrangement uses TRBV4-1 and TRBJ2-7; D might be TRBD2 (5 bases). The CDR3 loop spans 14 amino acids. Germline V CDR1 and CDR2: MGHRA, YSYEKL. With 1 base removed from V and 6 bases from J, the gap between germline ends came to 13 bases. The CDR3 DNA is TGCGCCAGCAGCCAAGTCGACGGGGTCGCCGAGCAGTACTTC. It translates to CASSQVDGVAEQYF.

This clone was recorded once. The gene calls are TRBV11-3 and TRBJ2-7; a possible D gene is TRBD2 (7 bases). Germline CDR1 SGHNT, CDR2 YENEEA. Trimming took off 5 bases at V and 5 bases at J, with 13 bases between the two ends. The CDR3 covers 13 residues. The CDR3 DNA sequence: TGTGCCAGCAGCCTCGGGGGGCGCAACGAGCAGTACTTC. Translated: CASSLGGRNEQYF. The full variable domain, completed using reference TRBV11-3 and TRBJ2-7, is EAGVVQSPRYKIIEKKQPVAFWCNPISGHNTLYWYLQNLGQGPELLIRYENEEAVDDSQLPKDRFSAERLKGVDSTLKIQPAELGDSAVYLCASSLGGRNEQYFGPGTRLTVT.

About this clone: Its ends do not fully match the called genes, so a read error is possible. The CDR3 coding sequence is TGTGTCAGCAGCTTAGGGACGGGACAGGACTACGAGCAGTACTTC. This codes for CVSSLGTGQDYEQYF. The V and J genes are TRBV11-2 and TRBJ2-7; 8 positions agree with TRBD1. The CDR3 loop spans 15 amino acids. Germline V CDR1 and CDR2: SGHAT, FQNNGV. The variable domain in full, completed from reference TRBV11-2 and TRBJ2-7, reads EAGVAQSPRYKIIEKRQSVAFWCNPISGHATLYWYQQILGQGPKLLIQFQNNGVVDDSQLPKDRFSAERLKGVDSTLKIQPAKLEDSAVYLCVSSLGTGQDYEQYFGPGTRLTVT.

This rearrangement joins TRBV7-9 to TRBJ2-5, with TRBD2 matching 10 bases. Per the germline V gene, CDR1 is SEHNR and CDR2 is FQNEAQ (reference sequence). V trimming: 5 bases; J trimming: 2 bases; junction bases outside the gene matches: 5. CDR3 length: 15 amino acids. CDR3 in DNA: TGTGCCAGCAGCCTATCTAGCGGGGGACAAGAGACCCAGTACTTC. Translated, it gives CASSLSSGGQETQYF. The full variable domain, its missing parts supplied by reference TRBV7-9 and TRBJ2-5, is DTGVSQNPRHKITKRGQNVTFRCDPISEHNRLYWYRQTLGQGPEFLTYFQNEAQLEKSRLLSDRFSAERPKGSFSTLEIQRTEQGDSAMYLCASSLSSGGQETQYFGPGTRLLVL.

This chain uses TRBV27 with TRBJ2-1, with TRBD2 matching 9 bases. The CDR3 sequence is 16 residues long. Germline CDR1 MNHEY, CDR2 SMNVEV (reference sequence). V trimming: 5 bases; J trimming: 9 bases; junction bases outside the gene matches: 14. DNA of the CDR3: TGTGCCAGCAGTCTCATAGCGGGAGAGTTTCACGTTGAGCAGTTCTTC. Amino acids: CASSLIAGEFHVEQFF.

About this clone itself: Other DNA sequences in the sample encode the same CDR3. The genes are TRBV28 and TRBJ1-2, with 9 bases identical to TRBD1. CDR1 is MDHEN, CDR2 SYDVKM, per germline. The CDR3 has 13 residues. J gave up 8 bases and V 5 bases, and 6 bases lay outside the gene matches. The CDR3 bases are TGTGCCAGCAGTCGGGGACAGGGTGGCGGCTACACCTTC. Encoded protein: CASSRGQGGGYTF.

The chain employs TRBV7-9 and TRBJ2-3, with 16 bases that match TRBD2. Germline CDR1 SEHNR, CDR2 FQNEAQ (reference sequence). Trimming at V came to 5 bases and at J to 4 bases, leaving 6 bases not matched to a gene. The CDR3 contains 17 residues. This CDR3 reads CASSPPGLAGGPDTQYF. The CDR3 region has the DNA TGTGCCAGCAGCCCTCCGGGACTAGCGGGAGGGCCAGATACGCAGTATTTT.

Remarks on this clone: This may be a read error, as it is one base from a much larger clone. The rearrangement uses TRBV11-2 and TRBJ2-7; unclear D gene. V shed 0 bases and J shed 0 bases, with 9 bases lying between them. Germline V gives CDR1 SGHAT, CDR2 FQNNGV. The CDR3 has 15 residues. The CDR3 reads CASSLDPGSSYEQYF. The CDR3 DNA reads TGTGCCAGCAGCTTAGATCCTGGCAGCTCCTACGAGCAGTACTTC.

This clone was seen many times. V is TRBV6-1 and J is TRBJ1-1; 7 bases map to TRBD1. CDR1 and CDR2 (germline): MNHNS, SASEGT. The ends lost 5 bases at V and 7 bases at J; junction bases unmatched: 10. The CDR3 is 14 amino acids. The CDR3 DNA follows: TGTGCCAGCAGTCCATCCAGGGGGGCGCTTGAAGCTTTCTTT. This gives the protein CASSPSRGALEAFF.

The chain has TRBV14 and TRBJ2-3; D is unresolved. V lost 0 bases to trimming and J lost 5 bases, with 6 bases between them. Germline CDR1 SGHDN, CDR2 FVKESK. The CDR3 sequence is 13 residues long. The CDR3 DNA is TGTGCCAGCAGCCAAGACCCTGGAGATACGCAGTATTTT. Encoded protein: CASSQDPGDTQYF.

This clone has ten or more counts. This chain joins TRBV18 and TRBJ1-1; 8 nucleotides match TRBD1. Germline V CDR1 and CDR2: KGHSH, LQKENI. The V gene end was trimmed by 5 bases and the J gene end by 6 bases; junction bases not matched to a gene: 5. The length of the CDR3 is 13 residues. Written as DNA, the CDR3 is TGTGCCAGCTCATTGGGGACAGGACCTGAAGCTTTCTTT. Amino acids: CASSLGTGPEAFF.

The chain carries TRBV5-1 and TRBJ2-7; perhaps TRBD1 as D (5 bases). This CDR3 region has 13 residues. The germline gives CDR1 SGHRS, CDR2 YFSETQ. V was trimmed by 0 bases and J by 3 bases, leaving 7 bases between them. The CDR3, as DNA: TGCGCCAGCAGCTTGGTAAGGGGCTACGAGCAGTACTTC. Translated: CASSLVRGYEQYF.

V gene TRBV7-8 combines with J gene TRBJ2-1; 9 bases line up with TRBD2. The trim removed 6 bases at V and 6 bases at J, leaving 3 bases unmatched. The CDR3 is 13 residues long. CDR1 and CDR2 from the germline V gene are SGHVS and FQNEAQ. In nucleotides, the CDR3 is TGTGCCAGCAGACGACTAGCGGCCAATGAGCAGTTCTTC. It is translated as CASRRLAANEQFF.